This paragraph reports one TCR beta chain. Antigen specificity is unknown. From the 5' RACE reads, TCRdb called clonotypes with MiXCR, one entry per CDR3 protein. The data show under 150,000 distinct CDR3 sequences, 9.5% to 15% seen once. The CDR3 loop spans 16 amino acids. CDR1 SEHNR and CDR2 FQNEAQ come from the germline V gene (reference sequence). The V gene lost 7 bases and the J gene lost 4 bases, with 21 bases spanning the gap. As for time point: blood at routine non-recurrence follow-up after resection. Whole RNA obtained from tumor, nontumor lung or frozen PBMC underwent sequencing without sorting. These data come from a study of spatial heterogeneity in lung cancer. Study-wide background: As counted in raw reads, each unique TCR and UMI combination appeared more than ten times on average. Overall study results and limits: Relative to follow-up, resection was when ubiquitous expanded tumor TCRs appeared more in blood.

The TCR comes from a male donor with early-stage non-small cell lung cancer. The chain employs TRBV7-9 and TRBJ2-3, with D perhaps TRBD1 or TRBD2 (5 bases each). Here the sequenced sample was PBMCs, taken at follow-up. CDR3 protein: CASTPRGGQASDTQYF. In DNA form, the CDR3 reads TGTGCCAGCACCCCGAGAGGAGGACAAGCCTCAGATACGCAGTATTTT.